The next 6 T cell receptor beta chains were all read from a single sample in a study of human T cells and chemical hapten exposure. TCRdb independently ran MiXCR on the RACE reads; one entry per CDR3 protein. The profile shows 80,000 to 100,000 distinct CDR3 sequences, roughly 7.6% of them singletons. The sample's time point: patch test 1, 2 weeks after DPC sensitization. The treatment is: therapeutic diphenylcyclopropenone sensitization with weekly scalp DPC. The sequencing here drew on whole blood, taken in connection with sensitization to the hapten diphenylcyclopropenone (DPC). The receptors derive from a woman in her thirties with alopecia areata. Some clones in this sample may be carry-over from other donors' samples.

The V and J genes are TRBV2 and TRBJ1-5; TRBD1 matches 8 bases. The CDR3 loop spans 16 amino acids. CDR1 and CDR2 from the germline V gene are SNHLY and FYNNEI. After removal of 1 base from V and 0 bases from J, the junction contained 2 bases not matched to a gene. This CDR3 reads CASSEGTGISNQPQHF. As DNA, the CDR3 is TGTGCCAGCAGTGAAGGGACAGGGATTAGCAATCAGCCCCAGCATTTT.

This clonotype has at least ten counts. This chain links TRBV20-1 with TRBJ1-2; TRBD1 agrees at 7 bases. J lost 4 bases, V lost 6 bases, and 5 bases had no gene match. The CDR3 runs to 12 residues. Germline values: CDR1 DFQATT, CDR2 SNEGSKA (reference sequence). The CDR3 nucleotides are TGCAGTGCCATGCAGGGGGGCTATGGCTACACCTTC. This translates into CSAMQGGYGYTF.

The V gene is TRBV5-1, the J gene TRBJ1-2; D is possibly TRBD1 (5 bases). Germline V gene sequence: CDR1 SGHRS, CDR2 YFSETQ. The CDR3 length is 13 residues. V lost 4 bases, J lost 8 bases, and 15 bases lay in between. The CDR3 loop is CASSRDSVLGYTF. CDR3 in DNA: TGCGCCAGCAGCCGGGACTCCGTCCTGGGCTACACCTTC.

This chain links TRBV29-1 with TRBJ1-1; tentative D call: TRBD1 (5 bases). CDR1 SQVTM and CDR2 ANQGSEA come from the germline V gene. CDR3 length: 15 residues. Trimming removed 6 bases from V and 2 bases from J, with 19 bases in between. This CDR3 is CSVTRGDIRNTEAFF. The CDR3 DNA reads as TGCAGCGTGACGCGGGGCGACATCCGCAACACTGAAGCTTTCTTT.

This clonotype has ten or more counts. The genes are TRBV9 and TRBJ2-2; D unclear. The ends were cut back, 2 bases at V and 2 bases at J, with 10 bases in the middle. CDR3 size: 15 residues. Germline CDR1 SGDLS, CDR2 YYNGEE. The CDR3 coding sequence is TGTGCCAGCAGCGTTGGCGCAGGTAACACCGGGGAGCTGTTTTTT. This codes for CASSVGAGNTGELFF.

This clonotype was recorded at least ten times. The DNA for the CDR3 is TGCAGTGCTAGCGAGGCAGGGGGCACAGATACGCAGTATTTT. Amino acid sequence: CSASEAGGTDTQYF. The rearrangement links TRBV20-1 to TRBJ2-3, with a weak D call TRBD1 (6 bases). The CDR3 is 14 amino acids. The germline V and J ends were trimmed by 3 bases and 1 base, with 11 bases remaining between them. Germline CDR1 DFQATT, CDR2 SNEGSKA (reference sequence).